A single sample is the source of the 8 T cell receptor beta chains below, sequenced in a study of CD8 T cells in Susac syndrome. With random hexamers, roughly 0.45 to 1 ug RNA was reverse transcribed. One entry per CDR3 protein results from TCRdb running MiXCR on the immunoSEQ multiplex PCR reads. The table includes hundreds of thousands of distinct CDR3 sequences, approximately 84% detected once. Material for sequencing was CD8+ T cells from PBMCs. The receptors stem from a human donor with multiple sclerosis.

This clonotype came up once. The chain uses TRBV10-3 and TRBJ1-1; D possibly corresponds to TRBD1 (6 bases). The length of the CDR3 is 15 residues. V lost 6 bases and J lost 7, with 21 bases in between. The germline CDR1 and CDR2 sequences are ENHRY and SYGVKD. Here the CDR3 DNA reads TGTGCCATCAGCAACGTCGAGGCAGGGGACCTTGAAGCTTTCTTT. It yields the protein CAISNVEAGDLEAFF.

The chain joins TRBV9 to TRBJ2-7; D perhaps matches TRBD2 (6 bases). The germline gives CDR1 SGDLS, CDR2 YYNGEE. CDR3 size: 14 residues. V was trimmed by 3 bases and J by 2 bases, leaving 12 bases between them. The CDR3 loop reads CASSEEGWAYEQYF. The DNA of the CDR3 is TGTGCCAGCAGCGAGGAGGGGTGGGCCTACGAGCAGTACTTC.

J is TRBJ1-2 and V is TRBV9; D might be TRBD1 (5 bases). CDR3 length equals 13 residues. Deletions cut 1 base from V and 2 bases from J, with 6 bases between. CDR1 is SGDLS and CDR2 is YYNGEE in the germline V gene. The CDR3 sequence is CASSVKGNYGYTF. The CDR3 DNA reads TGTGCCAGCAGCGTAAAGGGGAACTATGGCTACACCTTC.

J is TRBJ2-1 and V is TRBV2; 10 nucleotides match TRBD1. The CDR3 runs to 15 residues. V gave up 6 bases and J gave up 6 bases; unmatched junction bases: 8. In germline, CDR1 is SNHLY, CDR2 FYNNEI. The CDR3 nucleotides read TGTGCCAGCAGCATTTGGACAGGGGGAGGCAATGAGCAGTTCTTC. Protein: CASSIWTGGGNEQFF.

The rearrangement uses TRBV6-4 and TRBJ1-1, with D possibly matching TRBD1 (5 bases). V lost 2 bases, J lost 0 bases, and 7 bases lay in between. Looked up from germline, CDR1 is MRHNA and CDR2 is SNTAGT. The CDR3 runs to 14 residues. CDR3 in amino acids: CASSDGTLNTEAFF. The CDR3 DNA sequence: TGTGCCAGCAGTGACGGGACCTTGAACACTGAAGCTTTCTTT.

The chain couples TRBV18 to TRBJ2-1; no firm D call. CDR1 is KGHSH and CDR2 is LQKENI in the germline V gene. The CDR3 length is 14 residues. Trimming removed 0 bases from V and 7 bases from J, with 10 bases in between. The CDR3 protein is CASSPPGHDNEQFF. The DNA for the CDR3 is TGTGCCAGCTCACCACCGGGCCATGATAATGAGCAGTTCTTC.

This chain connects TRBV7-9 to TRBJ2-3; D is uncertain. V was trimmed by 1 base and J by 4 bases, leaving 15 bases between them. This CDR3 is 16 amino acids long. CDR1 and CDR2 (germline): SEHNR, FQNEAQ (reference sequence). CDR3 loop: CASSLVGGAGADTQYF. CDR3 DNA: TGTGCCAGCAGCTTAGTGGGCGGTGCTGGGGCAGATACGCAGTATTTT.

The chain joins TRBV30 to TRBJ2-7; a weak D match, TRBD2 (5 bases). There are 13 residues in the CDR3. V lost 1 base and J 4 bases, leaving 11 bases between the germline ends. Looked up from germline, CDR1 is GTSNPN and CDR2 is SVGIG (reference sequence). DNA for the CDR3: TGTGCCTGGAGTGCGGGGTTTGGATACGAGCAGTACTTC. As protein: CAWSAGFGYEQYF.